These 20 T cell receptor beta chains were all obtained from the same sample, sequenced in a study of T cells after posttransplantation cyclophosphamide. Data came from immunoSEQ multiplex PCR; TCRdb stores just in-frame clones and leaves some out. Of some 47,000 clones in the sample, more than 70% are singletons; the top ten hold about 3%. The sequenced sample consisted of PBMCs. All receptors come from a man aged 25-45 years with a blood cancer, CMV-positive, and with a related stem cell donor.

The chain uses TRBV7-3 and TRBJ2-5, with 8 bases lining up with TRBD2. V lost 2 bases, J lost 7 bases, and 15 bases stayed unmatched. This CDR3 spans 17 amino acids. The germline gives CDR1 SGHTA, CDR2 FQGTGA. The DNA of the CDR3 is TGTGCCAGCAGCTTAGAGACCGGGACTAGTGCATTCGGGACCCAGTACTTC. This encodes CASSLETGTSAFGTQYF.

The rearrangement uses TRBV7-2 and TRBJ2-7; the match to TRBD2 covers 10 bases. With 2 bases clipped from V and 3 bases from J, the junction kept 7 bases outside the gene matches. Per germline, CDR1 SGHTA and CDR2 FQGNSA. The length of the CDR3 is 16 residues. The CDR3: CASSLSGLAKYYEQYF. The DNA of the CDR3 is TGTGCCAGCAGCTTATCGGGACTAGCGAAGTACTACGAGCAGTACTTC.

CDR3 sequence reads: CASSLSREGYYGYTF. The CDR3, as DNA: TGTGCCAGCAGTTTATCTCGGGAGGGCTACTATGGCTACACCTTC. The chain has TRBV27 and TRBJ1-2, with no clear D. Trimming removed 0 bases at V and 3 bases at J, with 11 bases between. Germline V gene data show CDR1 as MNHEY and CDR2 as SMNVEV (reference sequence). CDR3 length: 15 amino acids.

The rearrangement links TRBV15 to TRBJ2-7, with D possibly being TRBD1 (6 bases). CDR3 size: 15 residues. Trimming left V 8 bases short and J 4 bases short, with 21 bases between. Germline V gives CDR1 LNHNV, CDR2 YYDKDF (reference sequence). The CDR3 DNA follows: TGTGCCACCCGTAGAAATTGGGGGCGCTGGTACGAGCAGTACTTC. This sequence encodes CATRRNWGRWYEQYF.

On this clone: The missing conserved phenylalanine or tryptophan at the end of this CDR3 makes a read error likely. The DNA is omitted, as the CDR3 cannot be located on it reliably, and the CDR3 follows TCRdb's listing. The rearrangement joins TRBV28 to TRBJ2-7; the table's D call TRBD2 went unverified against the DNA. Ends included, the CDR3 has 13 residues. CDR1 is MDHEN, CDR2 SYDVKM, per germline. The CDR3: CASSLVGGDERTL.

The chain uses TRBV6-5 and TRBJ2-7; 8 bases fit TRBD1. The germline gives CDR1 MNHEY, CDR2 SVGAGI. This CDR3 is 14 amino acids long. The junction had 12 bases not matched to a gene; V was cut back by 7 bases and J by 7 bases. Here the CDR3 reads CASNQGAASEEQYF. In nucleotides, the CDR3 is TGTGCCAGCAACCAGGGGGCGGCCAGCGAGGAGCAGTACTTC.

CDR3 loop: CASSQGDREAEKLFF. In nucleotides, the CDR3 is TGTGCCAGCAGCCAAGGCGACAGAGAGGCTGAAAAACTGTTTTTT. The V call is TRBV4-2, the J call TRBJ1-4, with D perhaps TRBD1 (5 bases). Germline CDR1 LGHNA, CDR2 YNFKEQ. V dropped 1 base and J dropped 7 bases, with 13 bases sitting between them. This CDR3 contains 15 residues.

The chain joins TRBV30 to TRBJ2-7; D may be TRBD1 (6 bases). Trimming removed 4 bases from V and 0 bases from J, with 19 bases in between. The length of the CDR3 is 16 residues. Germline assignment: CDR1 GTSNPN and CDR2 SVGIG (reference sequence). The DNA of the CDR3 is TGTGCCTGGAAAAGGAACCGGGACACAAACTCCTACGAGCAGTACTTC. Translating it yields CAWKRNRDTNSYEQYF.

The rearrangement uses TRBV4-3 and TRBJ2-1, with 9 bases that match TRBD2. Unmatched junction bases numbered 3, after V lost 0 bases and J lost 6 bases. The CDR3 runs 15 residues. Germline-derived CDR1 and CDR2 are LGHNA and YSLEER. The CDR3 DNA sequence: TGCGCCAGCAGCCAAGATCGGCGGGAGGGCAATGAGCAGTTCTTC. Protein sequence: CASSQDRREGNEQFF.

A single count supports this clone. The chain combines TRBV6-5 with TRBJ2-1, with 16 bases identical to TRBD2. This CDR3 spans 16 amino acids. The J segment lost 15 bases and the V segment lost 2 bases, leaving 10 bases of the junction unmatched. Germline V gene sequence: CDR1 MNHEY, CDR2 SVGAGI. CDR3 amino acids: CASSYGGTSGRAVSFF. The CDR3 bases are TGTGCCAGCAGTTACGGAGGGACTAGCGGGAGGGCCGTATCGTTCTTC.

The chain employs TRBV7-8 and TRBJ2-2, with 9 nucleotides matching TRBD2. Trimming cost V 5 bases and J 6 bases; bases outside gene matches: 16. CDR1 and CDR2 (germline): SGHVS, FQNEAQ. This CDR3 comprises 18 residues. DNA of the CDR3: TGTGCCAGCAGCCCTAAGGGAGTAGCGGGAGTAGGGGCCGGGGAGCTGTTTTTT. It yields the protein CASSPKGVAGVGAGELFF.

This clone has a handful of counts. V is TRBV27 and J is TRBJ1-2; TRBD1 might be the D (6 bases). V was pared by 0 bases and J by 3 bases, with 8 bases between. Germline assignment: CDR1 MNHEY and CDR2 SMNVEV (reference sequence). The CDR3 is 14 residues long. DNA for the CDR3: TGTGCCAGCAGTTTATCGAGACAGGACTATGGCTACACCTTC. This codes for CASSLSRQDYGYTF.

This chain links TRBV9 with TRBJ2-1; a possible D gene is TRBD2 (5 bases). The CDR3 is 17 residues long. Trimming shortened V by 0 bases and J by 0 bases, and 13 bases separated the two germline ends. The germline V gene encodes CDR1 SGDLS and CDR2 YYNGEE. CDR3 bases: TGTGCCAGCAGCGTAGAAGCGGCCCCGAGCTCCTACAATGAGCAGTTCTTC. As protein: CASSVEAAPSSYNEQFF.

This chain connects TRBV15 to TRBJ2-1, with D possibly being TRBD1 (5 bases). CDR1 and CDR2 (germline): LNHNV, YYDKDF (reference sequence). This CDR3 contains 16 residues. V was shortened by 5 bases and J by 6 bases, with 20 bases between the two germline ends. Here the CDR3 reads CATSHTPGFLSNEQFF. The CDR3 nucleotides read TGTGCCACCAGCCACACGCCAGGGTTCCTATCCAATGAGCAGTTCTTC.

The rearrangement joins TRBV19 to TRBJ2-3; D not certain. This CDR3 is built from 13 residues. The V gene lost 3 bases and the J gene lost 5 bases, with 9 bases spanning the gap. Germline V gene lookup returns CDR1 LNHDA and CDR2 SQIVND (reference sequence). The CDR3 reads CASSILTGDTQYF. The CDR3 nucleotides are TGTGCCAGTAGTATCTTAACGGGAGATACGCAGTATTTT.

The chain has TRBV7-2 and TRBJ2-1; D perhaps matches TRBD2 (6 bases). Germline V gene data show CDR1 as SGHTA and CDR2 as FQGNSA. CDR3 length equals 16 residues. The V end lost 8 bases, the J end lost 2 bases, and 19 bases lay between the germline ends. The CDR3 is CASATGGGLAYNEQFF. CDR3 nucleotides: TGTGCCAGCGCCACAGGTGGGGGGTTAGCCTACAATGAGCAGTTCTTC.

V gene TRBV30 combines with J gene TRBJ1-2; a weak D match, TRBD1 (5 bases). The CDR3 loop spans 13 amino acids. Between the trimmed V and J ends, which lost 4 bases and 2 bases, there was a span of 11 bases. The germline V gene encodes CDR1 GTSNPN and CDR2 SVGIG (reference sequence). CDR3 sequence: CAWIWGRNYGYTF. DNA for the CDR3: TGTGCCTGGATTTGGGGCAGAAACTATGGCTACACCTTC.

This clone was observed once. The CDR3 sequence: CASSPVTRDEQYF. The CDR3 bases are TGTGCCAGCTCACCAGTCACCAGGGACGAGCAGTACTTC. This rearrangement joins TRBV18 to TRBJ2-7; weak D call: TRBD1 (5 bases). The germline V gene has CDR1 KGHSH and CDR2 LQKENI. V lost 2 bases to trimming and J lost 5 bases, with 10 bases between them. The CDR3 loop spans 13 amino acids. Looking up the rest from reference TRBV18 and TRBJ2-7 gives the full variable domain: NAGVMQNPRHLVRRRGQEARLRCSPMKGHSHVYWYRQLPEEGLKFMVYLQKENIIDESGMPKERFSAEFPKEGPSILRIQQVVRGDSAAYFCASSPVTRDEQYFGPGTRLTVT.

This clone was recorded once. V usage is TRBV20-1 and J usage is TRBJ1-1, with unresolved D. There are 11 residues in the CDR3. From germline, CDR1 is DFQATT and CDR2 SNEGSKA (reference sequence). The V gene lost 2 bases and the J gene lost 7 bases, with 8 bases spanning the gap. The CDR3 protein is CSARIIFEAFF. CDR3 DNA sequence: TGCAGTGCTAGAATTATTTTTGAAGCTTTCTTT.

The chain couples TRBV21-1 to TRBJ1-5; TRBD1, the D gene given by the table, was not confirmed from the DNA. TRBV21-1 is a pseudogene segment. This CDR3 spans 14 amino acids. The CDR3 region has the DNA TGTGCCAGCAGCAAATTAACAGGCAATCAGCCCCAGCATTTT. Its protein is CASSKLTGNQPQHF.